This T cell receptor (beta chain) was sequenced for a study of identical twins. The CDR3 runs 15 residues. The V and J ends lost 5 bases and 7 bases, in that order; junction bases with no gene match: 9. Germline-derived CDR1 and CDR2 are MGHDK and SYGVNS. TCRdb recomputed calls from the 5' RACE reads with MiXCR, one row per CDR3 protein. The table includes approximately 670,000 distinct CDR3 sequences, around 6% detected once. This clonotype was observed a single time. No donor was unhealthy or non-Caucasian. This chain connects TRBV25-1 to TRBJ2-2, with 8 bases matching TRBD1. This receptor was obtained from a man between 18 and 35 years old in good health. Sample: naive T cells sorted from blood. CDR3 DNA: TGTGCCAGCAGTCTTCGGACAGGGAAGGGCGGGGAGCTGTTTTTT. Translation: CASSLRTGKGGELFF.